This TCR beta chain derives from a study of human T cells and chemical hapten exposure. As for the study in general: Patients, largely female, had alopecia areata, totalis or universalis. Per-sample variation in TCR yield stemmed mainly from small pooled library volume differences. Broader study findings: Patch test scores rose with PT1 expanded TCR counts, a positive correlation.

In the authors' methods: There were a median of approximately 96,000 TCRs per sample, with a range from about 20,000 to 700,000. MiXCR, applied by TCRdb to the RACE reads, yields one record per CDR3 protein. The V and J calls shown here were made by TCRdb, not taken from the authors' results. The table includes 95,000 to 150,000 distinct CDR3 sequences, 13% detected once. Concerning this clonotype: No antigen is known for it.

Time point reported: pre-sensitization, week 0. The treatment denotes: therapeutic diphenylcyclopropenone sensitization with weekly scalp DPC. Specimen: whole blood, collected in connection with sensitization to the hapten diphenylcyclopropenone (DPC). The receptor comes from a woman aged 18-29 years with alopecia areata. Some clones in this sample may be carry-over from other donors' samples.

The chain's CDR3 is CASSYEGTAYEQYF. DNA of the CDR3: TGCGCCAGCAGCTACGAAGGGACGGCCTACGAGCAGTACTTC. J is TRBJ2-7 and V is TRBV4-1, with D perhaps given as TRBD1 or TRBD2 (5 bases each). Germline values: CDR1 MGHRA, CDR2 YSYEKL. With 5 bases removed from V and 2 bases from J, the gap between germline ends came to 13 bases. The CDR3 is 14 residues long.